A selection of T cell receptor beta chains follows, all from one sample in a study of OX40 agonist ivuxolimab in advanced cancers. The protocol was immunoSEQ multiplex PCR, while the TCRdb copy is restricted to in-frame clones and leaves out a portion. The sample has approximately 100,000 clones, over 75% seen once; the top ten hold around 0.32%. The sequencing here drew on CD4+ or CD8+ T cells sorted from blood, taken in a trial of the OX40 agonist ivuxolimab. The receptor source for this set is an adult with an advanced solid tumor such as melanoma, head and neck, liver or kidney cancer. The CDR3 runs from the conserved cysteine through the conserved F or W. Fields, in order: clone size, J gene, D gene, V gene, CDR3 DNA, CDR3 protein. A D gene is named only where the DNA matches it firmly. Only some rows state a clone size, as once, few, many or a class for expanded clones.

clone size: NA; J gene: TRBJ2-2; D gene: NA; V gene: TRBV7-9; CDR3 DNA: TGTGCCAGCAGCTTCGTCGGGAGCACCGGGGAGCTGTTTTTT; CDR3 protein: CASSFVGSTGELFF
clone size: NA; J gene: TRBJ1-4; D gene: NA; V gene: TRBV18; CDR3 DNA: TGTGCCAGCTCACCAAGTTGGACTAATGAAAAACTGTTTTTT; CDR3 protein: CASSPSWTNEKLFF
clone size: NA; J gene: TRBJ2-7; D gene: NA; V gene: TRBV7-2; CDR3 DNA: TGTGCCAGCAGCTTAGTTGGGGGGGGGCTCACCTACGAGCAGTACTTC; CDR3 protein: CASSLVGGGLTYEQYF
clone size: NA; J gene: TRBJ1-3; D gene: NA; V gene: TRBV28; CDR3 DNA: TGTGCCAGCAGTTCTGGTGGAAACACCATATATTTT; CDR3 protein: CASSSGGNTIYF
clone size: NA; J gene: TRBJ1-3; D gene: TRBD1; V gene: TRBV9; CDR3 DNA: TGTGCCAGCAGCGTAGAGAGCAGGGGGGCAGGAAACACCATATATTTT; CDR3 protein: CASSVESRGAGNTIYF
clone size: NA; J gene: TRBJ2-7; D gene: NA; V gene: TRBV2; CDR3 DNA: TGTGCCAGCAGTGAAAACAGGTTGTACGAGCAGTACTTC; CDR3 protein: CASSENRLYEQYF
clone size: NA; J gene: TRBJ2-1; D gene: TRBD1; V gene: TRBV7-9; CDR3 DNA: TGTGCCAGCACAGGGACAGGGGGCAACAATGAGCAGTTCTTC; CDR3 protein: CASTGTGGNNEQFF
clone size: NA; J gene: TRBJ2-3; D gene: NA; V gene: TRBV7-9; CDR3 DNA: TGTGCCAGCAGCTTTCTGGGGGTAACAGATACGCAGTATTTT; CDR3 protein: CASSFLGVTDTQYF
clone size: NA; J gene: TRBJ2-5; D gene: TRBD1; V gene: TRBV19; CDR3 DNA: TGTGCCTCCCAAGACAGGGGGCATCTCCAAGAGACCCAGTACTTC; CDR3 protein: CASQDRGHLQETQYF
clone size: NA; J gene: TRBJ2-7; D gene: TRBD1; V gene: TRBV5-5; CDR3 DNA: TGTGCCAGCAGCTTGGCTATCCAGGGGGAATACGAGCAGTACTTC; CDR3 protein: CASSLAIQGEYEQYF
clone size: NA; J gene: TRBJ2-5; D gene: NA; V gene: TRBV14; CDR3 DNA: TGTGCCAGCAGCCAAGGAGGGGGGGTTGAGACCCAGTACTTC; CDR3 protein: CASSQGGGVETQYF
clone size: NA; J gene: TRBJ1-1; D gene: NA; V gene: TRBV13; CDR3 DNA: TGTGCCAGCAGTAGGGAGAACACTGAAGCTTTCTTT; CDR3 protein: CASSRENTEAFF
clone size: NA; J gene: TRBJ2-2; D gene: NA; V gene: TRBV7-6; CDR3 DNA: TGTGCCAGCAGCGCCGCAGGGGTCCCCGGGGAGCTGTTTTTT; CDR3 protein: CASSAAGVPGELFF
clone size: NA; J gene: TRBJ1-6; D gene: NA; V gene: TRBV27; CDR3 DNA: TGTGCCAGCAGAAGGATGATCAGCTCCTATAATTCACCCCTCCACTTT; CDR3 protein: CASRRMISSYNSPLHF
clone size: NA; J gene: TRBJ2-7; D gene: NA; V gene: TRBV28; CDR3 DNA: TGTGCCAGCAGTTTAGGTCCGAACTACGAGCAGTACTTC; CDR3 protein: CASSLGPNYEQYF
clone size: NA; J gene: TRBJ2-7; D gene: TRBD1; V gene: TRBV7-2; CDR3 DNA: TGTGCCAGCAGCCCCCGGGACAGGGGTATTTACGAGCAGTACTTC; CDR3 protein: CASSPRDRGIYEQYF
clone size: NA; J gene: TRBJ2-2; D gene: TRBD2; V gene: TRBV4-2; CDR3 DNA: TGTGCCAGCAGCCAAGATCGGGCTAGCGGGACCGGGGAGCTGTTTTTT; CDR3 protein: CASSQDRASGTGELFF
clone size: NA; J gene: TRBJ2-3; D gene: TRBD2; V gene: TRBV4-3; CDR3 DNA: TGCGCCAGCAGCCATCAGGGACTAGCGGGCGCAGATACGCAGTATTTT; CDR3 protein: CASSHQGLAGADTQYF
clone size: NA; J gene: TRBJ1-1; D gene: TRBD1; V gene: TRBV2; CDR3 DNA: TGTGCCAGCGCATCGGGACAGACTATGAACACTGAAGCTTTCTTT; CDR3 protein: CASASGQTMNTEAFF
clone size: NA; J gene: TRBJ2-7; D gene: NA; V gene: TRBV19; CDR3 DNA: TGTGCCAGTAGTATAGATCTGACAGAGCCCCCCAACGAGCAGTACTTC; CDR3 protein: CASSIDLTEPPNEQYF
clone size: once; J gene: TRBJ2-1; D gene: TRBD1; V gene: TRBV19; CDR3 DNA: TGTGCCAGTAGTAGCAGGGACAGGTATTTAGAGCAGTTCTTC; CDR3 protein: CASSSRDRYLEQFF
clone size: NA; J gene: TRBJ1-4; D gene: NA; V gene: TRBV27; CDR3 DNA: TGTGCCAGCAGTTTATCACAAGGGACTGGACGAGAAAAACTGTTTTTT; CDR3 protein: CASSLSQGTGREKLFF
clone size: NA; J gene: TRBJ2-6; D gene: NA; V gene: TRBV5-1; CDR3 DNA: TGCGCCAGCAGCGCGGACATCTCTGGGGCCAACGTCCTGACTTTC; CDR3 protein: CASSADISGANVLTF
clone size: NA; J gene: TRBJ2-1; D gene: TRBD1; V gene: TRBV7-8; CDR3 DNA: TGTGCCAGCAGCTTGGGGAGACAGGGAAAGTTCTTC; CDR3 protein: CASSLGRQGKFF
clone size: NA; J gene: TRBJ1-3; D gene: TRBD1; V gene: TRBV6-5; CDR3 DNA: TGTGCCAGCAGCCGAGGGGGCTCGGGTGGAAACACCATATATTTT; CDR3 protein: CASSRGGSGGNTIYF
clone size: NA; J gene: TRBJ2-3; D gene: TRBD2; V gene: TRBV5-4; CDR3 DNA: TGTGCCAGCAGCGGGGGACTAGCGGGCACAGATACGCAGTATTTT; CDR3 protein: CASSGGLAGTDTQYF
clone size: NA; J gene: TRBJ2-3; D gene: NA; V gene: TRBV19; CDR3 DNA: TGTGCCAGTCGGGGCAGGAGGGGTTACACAGATACGCAGTATTTT; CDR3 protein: CASRGRRGYTDTQYF
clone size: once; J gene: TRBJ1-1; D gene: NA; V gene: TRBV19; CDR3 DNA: TGTGCCAGTAGTATAAGTGGAGGGGTTAACACTGAAGCTTTCTTT; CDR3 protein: CASSISGGVNTEAFF
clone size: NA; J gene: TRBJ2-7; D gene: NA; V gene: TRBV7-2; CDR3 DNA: TGTGCCAGCAGCTTAGGGACTAATGCCTACGAGCAGTACTTC; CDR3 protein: CASSLGTNAYEQYF
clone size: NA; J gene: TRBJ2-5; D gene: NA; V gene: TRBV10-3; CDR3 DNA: TGTGCAAGTCAGCGGCAGGCCCAAGAGACCCAGTACTTC; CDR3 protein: CASQRQAQETQYF
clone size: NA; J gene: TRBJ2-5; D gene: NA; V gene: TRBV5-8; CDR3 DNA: TGTGCCAGCAGCTTGAAGCACCAAGAGACCCAGTACTTC; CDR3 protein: CASSLKHQETQYF
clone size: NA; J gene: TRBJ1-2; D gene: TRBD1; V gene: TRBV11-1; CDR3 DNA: TGTGCCAGCAGTTGGGACAGGGAGAAACGGACCTTC; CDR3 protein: CASSWDREKRTF
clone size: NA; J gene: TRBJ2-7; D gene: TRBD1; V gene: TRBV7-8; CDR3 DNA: TGTGCCAGCAGCCCGACAGGGCAAACCTACGAGCAGTACTTC; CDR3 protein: CASSPTGQTYEQYF
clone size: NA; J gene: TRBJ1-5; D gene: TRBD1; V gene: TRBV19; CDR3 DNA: TGTGCCAGTAGGAACACCGGGACAGCCAATCAGCCCCAGCATTTT; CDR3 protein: CASRNTGTANQPQHF
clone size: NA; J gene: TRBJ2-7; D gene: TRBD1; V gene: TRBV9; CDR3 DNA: TGTGCCAGCAGCGTCCGGACAGGGGGTCTGGACGAGCAGTACTTC; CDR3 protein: CASSVRTGGLDEQYF
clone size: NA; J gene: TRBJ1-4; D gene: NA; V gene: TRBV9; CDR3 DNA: TGTGCCAGCAGCATATCACCAGGGACTGTGGGTGAAAAACTGTTTTTT; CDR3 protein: CASSISPGTVGEKLFF
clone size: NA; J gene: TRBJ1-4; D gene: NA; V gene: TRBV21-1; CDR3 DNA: TGTGCCAGCAGCCCGTCCGACCCAGGGGTGTGGGAAAAACTGTTTTTT; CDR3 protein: CASSPSDPGVWEKLFF
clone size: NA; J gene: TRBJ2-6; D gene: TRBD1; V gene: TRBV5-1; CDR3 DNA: TGCGCCAGCAGCTATAGCAGGGGGCCTGGGGCCAACGTCCTGACTTTC; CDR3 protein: CASSYSRGPGANVLTF
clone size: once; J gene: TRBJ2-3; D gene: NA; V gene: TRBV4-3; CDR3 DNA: TGCGCCAGCAGCCAAGAGGAGGGGGTAGTAGCAGATACGCAGTATTTT; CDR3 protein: CASSQEEGVVADTQYF